The 27 T cell receptor beta chains presented below share a single source sample, sequenced in a study of Ad26.COV2.S vaccination and SARS-CoV-2 variants. The method was immunoSEQ multiplex PCR; TCRdb's version includes in-frame clones alone and lacks a portion of them. The sample carries a few hundred thousand clones, about nine tenths recorded once. Treatment specified: roughly 20 received Ad26.COV2.S at low or high dose, single or two shots; roughly five received placebo; per-sample allocation not given. Material that was analyzed had been drawn on day 63 after the first vaccine or placebo injection. Sequenced here: peripheral blood, sampled in a trial of Ad26.COV2.S vaccine versus placebo. Receptor source: a person aged 18-60 years who received the Ad26.COV2.S COVID-19 vaccine or a placebo.

V usage is TRBV5-4 and J usage is TRBJ2-5, with TRBD2 matching 7 bases. The CDR3 has 14 residues. V lost 5 bases to trimming and J lost 2 bases; unmatched junction nucleotides: 6. CDR1 and CDR2 from the germline V gene are SGHNT and YYREEE (reference sequence). CDR3 coding DNA: TGTGCCAGCAGTATGGGACTACCTCAAGAGACCCAGTACTTC. This gives the protein CASSMGLPQETQYF.

The genes are TRBV12-3 or TRBV12-4 and TRBJ2-7; 8 positions agree with TRBD1. CDR3 length equals 13 residues. With V trimmed by 9 bases and J by 3 bases, 7 bases remained unmatched. For the CDR3, the DNA is TGTGCCAGTCTGGGACAGGCTCGCTACGAGCAGTACTTC. It specifies CASLGQARYEQYF.

The J gene is TRBJ1-1, the V gene TRBV6-5; TRBD1 matches 9 bases. V shed 6 bases, J shed 11 bases, and the junction held 10 bases outside the gene matches. Germline loops: CDR1 MNHEY, CDR2 SVGAGI. The CDR3 consists of 13 residues. The CDR3 DNA follows: TGTGCCAGCAGCTCCGGGACAGGGCGATCGGCTTTCTTT. Residues: CASSSGTGRSAFF.

This chain joins TRBV27 and TRBJ1-2; TRBD1 matches 7 bases. This CDR3 contains 13 residues. V lost 6 bases and J lost 4; bases outside the gene matches: 5. Germline CDR1 and CDR2: MNHEY and SMNVEV (reference sequence). The CDR3 protein is CASSSGGGYGYTF. The CDR3 DNA follows: TGTGCCAGCAGCTCAGGGGGGGGCTATGGCTACACCTTC.

The table lists this clone with a count of one. The rearrangement links TRBV6-5 to TRBJ2-3, with TRBD2 identical over 7 bases. The germline CDR1 and CDR2 sequences are MNHEY and SVGAGI. With 4 bases clipped from V and 5 bases from J, the junction kept 12 bases outside the gene matches. The CDR3 length is 16 residues. CDR3 DNA: TGTGCCAGCAGTTTTGGGGGGAGGGCCAATCGAGATACGCAGTATTTT. Translation: CASSFGGRANRDTQYF.

The genes are TRBV19 and TRBJ2-6; the D is unclear. Germline V gene sequence: CDR1 LNHDA, CDR2 SQIVND (reference sequence). Trimming removed 3 bases at V and 4 bases at J, with 10 bases between. CDR3 size: 15 residues. The CDR3 DNA reads as TGTGCCAGTAGTATCATAGATACGGGGGCCAACGTCCTGACTTTC. Its translation is CASSIIDTGANVLTF.

V usage is TRBV2 and J usage is TRBJ1-2, with D unclear. Germline V gives CDR1 SNHLY, CDR2 FYNNEI. The CDR3 covers 14 residues. Trimming removed 4 bases from V and 2 bases from J, with 11 bases in between. The CDR3 DNA is TGTGCCAGCAGTGCAGGACGGAGGAACTATGGCTACACCTTC. Residues: CASSAGRRNYGYTF.

The chain couples TRBV10-3 to TRBJ2-3; D gene unclear. Germline CDR1 reads ENHRY; CDR2 reads SYGVKD. The CDR3 has 13 residues. V dropped 8 bases and J dropped 0 bases, with 9 bases sitting between them. The CDR3 here is CAIWGSSTDTQYF. The DNA of the CDR3 is TGTGCCATCTGGGGATCTAGCACAGATACGCAGTATTTT.

The rearrangement links TRBV5-6 to TRBJ2-4; D is ambiguous. V lost 0 bases, J lost 1 base, and 8 bases lay in between. The germline CDR1 and CDR2 sequences are SGHDT and YYEEEE. The CDR3 is 15 residues long. CDR3 loop: CASSLELAAKNIQYF. Written as DNA, the CDR3 is TGTGCCAGCAGCTTGGAATTGGCGGCCAAAAACATTCAGTACTTC.

The chain is built from TRBV6-2 or TRBV6-3 and TRBJ2-2; D uncertain. Germline V lookup: CDR1 MNHEY, CDR2 SVGEGT. The CDR3 covers 13 residues. Trimming took off 4 bases at V and 5 bases at J, with 8 bases between the two ends. The CDR3 spells CASSLTETGELFF. The CDR3 coding sequence is TGTGCCAGCAGTTTGACGGAGACCGGGGAGCTGTTTTTT.

This sequence joins TRBV2 and TRBJ2-3, with D tentatively TRBD1 (6 bases). Germline CDR1 SNHLY, CDR2 FYNNEI. The CDR3 spans 14 residues. V gave up 10 bases and J gave up 4 bases, with 18 bases separating them. CDR3 nucleotides: TGTGCCACTTCGGAACAGGGTCCCTCAGATACGCAGTATTTT. Residues: CATSEQGPSDTQYF.

The CDR3 sequence: CASSSGPLGTDTQYF. The CDR3, as DNA: TGCGCCAGCAGCTCGGGCCCTCTCGGGACAGATACGCAGTATTTT. The rearrangement links TRBV5-1 to TRBJ2-3; D unresolved. The CDR3 consists of 15 residues. Trimming stripped 3 bases from V and 3 bases from J, with 14 bases between. The germline gives CDR1 SGHRS, CDR2 YFSETQ.

The chain recombines TRBV11-2 with TRBJ1-2; D gene unclear. The CDR3 length is 11 residues. CDR1 is SGHAT and CDR2 is FQNNGV in the germline V gene. V gave up 5 bases and J gave up 7 bases, with 8 bases separating them. DNA for the CDR3: TGTGCCAGCAGCCTTGGCGGTGGCTACACCTTC. Amino acid sequence: CASSLGGGYTF.

The V call is TRBV27, the J call TRBJ2-3, with 9 bases that match TRBD2. The CDR3 has 16 amino acids. Unmatched junction bases numbered 7, after V lost 3 bases and J lost 3 bases. CDR1 MNHEY and CDR2 SMNVEV come from the germline V gene (reference sequence). The CDR3 protein is CASSLAAGGPTDTQYF. The CDR3 bases are TGTGCCAGCAGTTTGGCTGCGGGAGGGCCTACAGATACGCAGTATTTT.

The chain is built from TRBV10-3 and TRBJ1-5, with D unresolved. CDR1 is ENHRY and CDR2 is SYGVKD in the germline V gene. This CDR3 contains 18 residues. The germline V and J ends were trimmed by 3 bases and 2 bases, with 20 bases remaining between them. In nucleotides, the CDR3 is TGTGCCATCAGTGATCCCAAGGGCGGAACACCTGGCAATCAGCCCCAGCATTTT. It codes for CAISDPKGGTPGNQPQHF.

The rearrangement uses TRBV11-3 and TRBJ2-2; 11 nucleotides align to TRBD2. The CDR3 contains 17 residues. Germline CDR1 and CDR2: SGHNT and YENEEA. V trimming: 5 bases; J trimming: 5 bases; junction bases outside the gene matches: 10. For the CDR3, the DNA is TGTGCCAGCAGCCCCCAACTAGCGGGAGTATGGACCGGGGAGCTGTTTTTT. The encoded protein is CASSPQLAGVWTGELFF.

The J gene is TRBJ2-7, the V gene TRBV5-4; D uncertain. Germline V gives CDR1 SGHNT, CDR2 YYREEE (reference sequence). Trimming shortened V by 3 bases and J by 3 bases, and 13 bases separated the two germline ends. The CDR3 spans 14 residues. The chain's CDR3 is CASSSPDGLYEQYF. In DNA, the CDR3 is TGTGCCAGCAGCTCACCCGACGGGCTCTACGAGCAGTACTTC.

The chain couples TRBV4-2 to TRBJ2-1; 11 bases align to TRBD2. The germline V gene has CDR1 LGHNA and CDR2 YNFKEQ. The CDR3 covers 18 residues. Unmatched junction bases numbered 7, after V lost 2 bases and J lost 1 base. The CDR3 coding sequence is TGTGCCAGCAGCCAACTCACTAGCGGGAGTAGTTCCTACAATGAGCAGTTCTTC. Its translation: CASSQLTSGSSSYNEQFF.

In this sample, this clone turned up many times. The chain employs TRBV28 and TRBJ1-5, with D possibly being TRBD1 (6 bases). Per germline, CDR1 MDHEN and CDR2 SYDVKM. The CDR3 loop spans 18 amino acids. V lost 6 bases and J 0 bases, leaving 21 bases between the germline ends. The CDR3 region has the DNA TGTGCCAGCAGGACTACCGGTGACAGGACCTTTAGCAATCAGCCCCAGCATTTT. Protein sequence: CASRTTGDRTFSNQPQHF.

The chain joins TRBV28 to TRBJ2-2, with D unresolved. V was trimmed by 10 bases and J by 1 base, leaving 25 bases between them. The CDR3 is 18 amino acids. CDR1 and CDR2 from the germline V gene are MDHEN and SYDVKM. CDR3 bases: TGTGCCACCTCCATCCCACGGAGAAACACCATGAACACCGGGGAGCTGTTTTTT. Its translation: CATSIPRRNTMNTGELFF.

The chain links TRBV18 to TRBJ2-1; 8 bases are a match to TRBD2. Germline-derived CDR1 and CDR2 are KGHSH and LQKENI. The CDR3 runs to 15 residues. V was pared by 3 bases and J by 3 bases, with 4 bases of the junction left unmatched. The CDR3: CASSPIGTSYNEQFF. CDR3 bases: TGTGCCAGCTCACCTATAGGGACTAGCTACAATGAGCAGTTCTTC.

The J gene is TRBJ1-2, the V gene TRBV19; D is unclear. The CDR3 has 14 amino acids. The V end lost 3 bases, the J end lost 5 bases, and 13 bases lay between the germline ends. Germline CDR1 is LNHDA and CDR2 is SQIVND (reference sequence). The CDR3 coding sequence is TGTGCCAGTAGTATTGGCACAGCGAGTTATGGCTACACCTTC. It codes for CASSIGTASYGYTF. Full variable domain (missing parts from reference TRBV19 and TRBJ1-2): DGGITQSPKYLFRKEGQNVTLSCEQNLNHDAMYWYRQDPGQGLRLIYYSQIVNDFQKGDIAEGYSVSREKKESFPLTVTSAQKNPTAFYLCASSIGTASYGYTFGSGTRLTVV.

Only a few counts were recorded for this clone. The V call is TRBV7-3, the J call TRBJ2-2; D is possibly TRBD2 (6 bases). CDR1 and CDR2 (germline): SGHTA, FQGTGA. V lost 4 bases and J lost 4, with 7 bases in between. The CDR3 is 13 amino acids. The CDR3: CASSSTSTGELFF. As DNA, the CDR3 is TGTGCCAGCAGCTCGACTAGCACCGGGGAGCTGTTTTTT.

The chain uses TRBV6-5 and TRBJ2-7, with 7 nucleotides matching TRBD2. This CDR3 comprises 14 residues. Germline assignment: CDR1 MNHEY and CDR2 SVGAGI. J lost 0 bases, V lost 7 bases, and 6 bases had no gene match. CDR3 sequence reads: CASTPAGSSYEQYF. For the CDR3, the DNA is TGTGCCAGCACCCCAGCGGGGAGCTCCTACGAGCAGTACTTC.

This sequence joins TRBV30 and TRBJ2-3, with TRBD2 matching over 9 bases. The CDR3 has 14 residues. Germline assignment: CDR1 GTSNPN and CDR2 SVGIG (reference sequence). Trimming removed 3 bases from V and 4 bases from J; junction bases left unmatched: 5. CDR3 nucleotide sequence: TGTGCCTGGAGCTCCGGGACTAGCTCAGATACGCAGTATTTT. This sequence encodes CAWSSGTSSDTQYF.

The chain employs TRBV30 and TRBJ1-2; D unclear. The V gene lost 0 bases and the J gene lost 4 bases, with 6 bases spanning the gap. The length of the CDR3 is 12 residues. From germline, CDR1 is GTSNPN and CDR2 SVGIG (reference sequence). The CDR3 coding sequence is TGTGCCTGGAGTGTCGTCAGCTATGGCTACACCTTC. Translation gives CAWSVVSYGYTF.

The V call is TRBV29-1, the J call TRBJ1-2, with 7 nucleotides matching TRBD1. Germline V gives CDR1 SQVTM, CDR2 ANQGSEA. J lost 5 bases, V lost 0 bases, and 15 bases had no gene match. The CDR3 has 17 residues. The CDR3 reads CSVEDSRRRGPFYGYTF. Written as DNA, the CDR3 is TGCAGCGTTGAAGATTCAAGGAGGAGGGGGCCATTTTATGGCTACACCTTC. The full variable domain, in which reference TRBV29-1 and TRBJ1-2 provide the parts outside the CDR3, is SAVISQKPSRDICQRGTSLTIQCQVDSQVTMMFWYRQQPGQSLTLIATANQGSEATYESGFVIDKFPISRPNLTFSTLTVSNMSPEDSSIYLCSVEDSRRRGPFYGYTFGSGTRLTVV.